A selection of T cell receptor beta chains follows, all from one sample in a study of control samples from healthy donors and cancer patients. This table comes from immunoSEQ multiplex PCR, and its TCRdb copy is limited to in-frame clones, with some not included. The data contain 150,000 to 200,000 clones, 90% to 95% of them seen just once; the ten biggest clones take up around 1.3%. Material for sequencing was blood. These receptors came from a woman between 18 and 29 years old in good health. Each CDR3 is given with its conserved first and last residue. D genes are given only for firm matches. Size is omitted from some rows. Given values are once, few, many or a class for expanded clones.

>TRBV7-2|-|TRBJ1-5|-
CASSLGSLGAQPQHF
TGTGCCAGCAGCTTAGGCTCCCTAGGGGCTCAGCCCCAGCATTTT
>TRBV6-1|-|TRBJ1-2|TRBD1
CASSEVGQDLLNYGYTF
TGTGCCAGCAGTGAAGTGGGACAGGACCTCCTTAACTATGGCTACACCTTC
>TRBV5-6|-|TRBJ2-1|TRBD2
CASRLSGRGFNEQFF
TGTGCCAGCAGATTAAGCGGGAGAGGGTTCAATGAGCAGTTCTTC
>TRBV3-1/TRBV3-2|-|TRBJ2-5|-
CASSPTGQGKQTQYF
TGTGCCAGCAGCCCGACTGGGCAGGGGAAGCAGACCCAGTACTTC
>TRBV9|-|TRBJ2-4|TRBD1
CASSGRQGNIQYF
TGTGCCAGCAGCGGCAGACAGGGGAACATTCAGTACTTC
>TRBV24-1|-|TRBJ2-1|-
CATSGEEQFF
TGTGCCACCAGTGGTGAGGAGCAGTTCTTC
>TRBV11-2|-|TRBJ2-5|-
CASSLEDTSQETQYF
TGTGCCAGCAGCTTAGAGGACACTTCACAAGAGACCCAGTACTTC
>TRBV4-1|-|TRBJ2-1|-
CASSQDNEQFF
TGCGCCAGCAGCCAAGATAATGAGCAGTTCTTC
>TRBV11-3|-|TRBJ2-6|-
CASSLGQSSGANVLTF
TGTGCCAGCAGCTTAGGGCAGAGCTCTGGGGCCAACGTCCTGACTTTC
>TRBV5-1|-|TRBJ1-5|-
CASSLVDSSNQPQHF
TGCGCCAGCAGCTTGGTCGACAGTAGCAATCAGCCCCAGCATTTT
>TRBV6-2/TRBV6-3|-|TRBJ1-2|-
CASSSGLYGYTF
TGTGCCAGCAGCTCCGGACTCTATGGCTACACCTTC
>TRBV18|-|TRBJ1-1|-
CASSPADKNTEAFF
TGTGCCAGCTCACCAGCGGACAAGAACACTGAAGCTTTCTTT
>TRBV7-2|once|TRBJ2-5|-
CASSLAYTETQYF
TGTGCCAGCAGCTTAGCCTATACAGAGACCCAGTACTTC
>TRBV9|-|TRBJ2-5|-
CASSGEAGETQYF
TGTGCCAGCAGCGGAGAAGCAGGGGAGACCCAGTACTTC
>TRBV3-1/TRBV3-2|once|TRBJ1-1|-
CASSSYAFREAFF
TGTGCCAGCAGCTCCTATGCCTTTCGCGAAGCTTTCTTT
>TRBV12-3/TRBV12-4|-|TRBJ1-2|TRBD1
CASGQGDGYTF
TGTGCCAGCGGACAGGGGGATGGCTACACCTTC
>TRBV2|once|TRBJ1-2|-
CASALIRGGEGYTF
TGTGCCAGCGCTTTGATTAGGGGGGGCGAAGGCTACACCTTC
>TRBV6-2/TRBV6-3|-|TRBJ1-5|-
CASSYRVGRDQPQHF
TGTGCCAGCAGTTACCGGGTGGGAAGAGATCAGCCCCAGCATTTT
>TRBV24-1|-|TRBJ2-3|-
CATSDLRGARGTDTQYF
TGTGCCACCAGTGATTTGCGGGGGGCCAGGGGCACAGATACGCAGTATTTT
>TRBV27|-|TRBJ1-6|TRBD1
CASSGQGKESPLHF
TGTGCCAGCAGTGGACAGGGGAAAGAATCACCCCTCCACTTT
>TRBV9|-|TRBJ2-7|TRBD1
CASSSTGGSYEQYF
TGTGCCAGCAGTTCTACAGGGGGATCCTACGAGCAGTACTTC
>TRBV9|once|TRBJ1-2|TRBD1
CASSVGQGALGYTF
TGTGCCAGCAGCGTAGGACAGGGGGCGCTCGGCTACACCTTC
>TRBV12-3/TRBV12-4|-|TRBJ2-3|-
CASSEGTDTQYF
TGTGCCAGCAGCGAGGGGACAGATACGCAGTATTTT
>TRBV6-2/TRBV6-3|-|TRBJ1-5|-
CASSYSPSRITAPNQPQHF
TGTGCCAGCAGTTACTCCCCCTCCCGAATAACAGCGCCCAATCAGCCCCAGCATTTT
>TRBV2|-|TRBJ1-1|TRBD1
CASSGKTGTVMNTEAFF
TGTGCCAGCAGTGGCAAGACAGGGACCGTAATGAACACTGAAGCTTTCTTT
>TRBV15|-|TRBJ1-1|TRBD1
CATSRTGAMNTEAFF
TGTGCCACCAGCAGGACAGGGGCCATGAACACTGAAGCTTTCTTT
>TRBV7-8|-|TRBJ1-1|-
CASSLAIGTEAFF
TGTGCCAGCAGCTTAGCGATTGGGACTGAAGCTTTCTTT
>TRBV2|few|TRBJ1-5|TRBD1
CASSEGGTGVDQPQHF
TGTGCCAGCAGTGAAGGGGGGACAGGGGTAGACCAGCCCCAGCATTTT
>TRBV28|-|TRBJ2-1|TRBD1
CASSYHGDRIAQNNEQFF
TGTGCCAGCAGTTACCACGGGGACAGGATAGCTCAAAACAATGAGCAGTTCTTC
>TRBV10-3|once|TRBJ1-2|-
CAISESLSYGYTF
TGTGCCATCAGTGAGTCTCTGAGCTATGGCTACACCTTC
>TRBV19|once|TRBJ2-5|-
CASSISTAASETQYF
TGTGCCAGTAGTATTAGCACCGCAGCTTCAGAGACCCAGTACTTC
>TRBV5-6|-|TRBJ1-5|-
CASSLQGHQPQHF
TGTGCCAGCAGCTTACAGGGTCATCAGCCCCAGCATTTT
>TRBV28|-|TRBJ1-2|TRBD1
CASRTDRALYGYTF
TGTGCCAGCAGGACTGACAGGGCCCTCTATGGCTACACCTTC
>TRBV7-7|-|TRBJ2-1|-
CASSSRTGNEQFF
TGTGCTAGCAGCTCCCGAACAGGGAATGAGCAGTTCTTC
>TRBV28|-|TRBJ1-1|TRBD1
CASSFGDSPTEAFF
TGTGCCAGCAGTTTCGGGGACAGCCCAACTGAAGCTTTCTTT
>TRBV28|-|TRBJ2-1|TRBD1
CASSLPLTGWVNEQFF
TGTGCCAGCAGTTTGCCTCTGACAGGGTGGGTGAATGAGCAGTTCTTC
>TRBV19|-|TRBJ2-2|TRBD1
CASRTGGGTGELFF
TGTGCCAGTAGGACAGGGGGGGGAACCGGGGAGCTGTTTTTT
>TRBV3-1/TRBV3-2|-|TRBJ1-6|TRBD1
CASSQDRGLRSPLHF
TGTGCCAGCAGCCAAGACAGGGGGCTGAGGTCACCCCTCCACTTT
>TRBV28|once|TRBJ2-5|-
CASSLNRAQTETQYF
TGTGCCAGCAGTTTAAACAGAGCACAAACGGAGACCCAGTACTTC